This T cell receptor (beta chain) was identified during a study of Graves' ophthalmopathy and Graves' hyperthyroidism. This clonotype was observed a handful of times. CDR1 and CDR2 from the germline V gene are LGHNA and YNFKEQ. Trimming pared 0 bases from V and 4 bases from J, leaving 18 bases between. The CDR3 has 17 residues. Investigators amplified TCR beta CDR3 regions from RNA transcripts. A first-round RT-PCR used HTBI primers, followed by a second-round multiplex PCR. TCRdb analysed the multiplex PCR reads with MiXCR anew, one entry per CDR3 protein. The table lists 300,000 to 500,000 distinct CDR3 sequences, approximately 15% of them singletons.

What was sequenced was peripheral blood. This TCR was recovered from a woman under 30 with stable Graves' hyperthyroidism. The rearrangement uses TRBV4-2 and TRBJ1-2; tentative D call: TRBD1 (5 bases). The CDR3 DNA is TGTGCCAGCAGCCAAGATGACCAGGGCCTCGGGGGCTATGGCTACACCTTC. Its translation: CASSQDDQGLGGYGYTF.